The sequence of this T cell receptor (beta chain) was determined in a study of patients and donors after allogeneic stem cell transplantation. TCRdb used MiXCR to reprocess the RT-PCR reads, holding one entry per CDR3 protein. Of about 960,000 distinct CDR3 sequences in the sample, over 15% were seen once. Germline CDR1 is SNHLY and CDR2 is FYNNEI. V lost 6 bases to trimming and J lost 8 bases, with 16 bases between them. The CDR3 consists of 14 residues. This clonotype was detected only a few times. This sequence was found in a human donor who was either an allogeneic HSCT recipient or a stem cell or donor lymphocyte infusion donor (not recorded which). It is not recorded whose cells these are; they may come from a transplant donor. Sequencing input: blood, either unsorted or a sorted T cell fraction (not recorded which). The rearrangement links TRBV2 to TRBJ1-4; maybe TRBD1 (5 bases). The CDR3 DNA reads TGTGCCAGCAGGGGACGGGTAGAGGTGGAAAAACTGTTTTTT. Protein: CASRGRVEVEKLFF.